A single sample is the source of the 2 T cell receptor beta chains below, sequenced in a study of shared clonotypes between healthy human individuals. Measured with immunoSEQ multiplex PCR; TCRdb has only the in-frame clones, and not every one. The table lists millions of clones, approximately 90% of them singletons. Sequencing was carried out using naive CD4+ T cells sorted from blood. Subset in this sample: CD45RA+ positively selected. These receptors originate from a young man in good health.

CDR3 nucleotide sequence: TGTGCCTGGAGTGACGGGGGCTCCTACGAGCAGTACTTC. The encoded protein is CAWSDGGSYEQYF. The chain combines TRBV30 with TRBJ2-7; D may be TRBD2 (6 bases). The V gene lost 1 base and the J gene lost 0 bases, with 7 bases spanning the gap. This CDR3 is built from 13 residues. The germline V gene encodes CDR1 GTSNPN and CDR2 SVGIG (reference sequence).

This CDR3 reads CAWNSGLGNTEAFF. The CDR3 coding sequence is TGTGCCTGGAATTCCGGGCTTGGGAACACTGAAGCTTTCTTT. The gene calls are TRBV30 and TRBJ1-1; D not resolved. Per germline, CDR1 GTSNPN and CDR2 SVGIG (reference sequence). Trimming left V 4 bases short and J 1 base short, with 13 bases between. CDR3 length equals 14 residues. Variable domain in full (rest from reference TRBV30 and TRBJ1-1): SQTIHQWPATLVQPVGSPLSLECTVEGTSNPNLYWYRQAAGRGLQLLFYSVGIGQISSEVPQNLSASRPQDRQFILSSKKLLLSDSGFYLCAWNSGLGNTEAFFGQGTRLTVV.